The 28 T cell receptor beta chains below come from one sample, sequenced in a study of cytomegalovirus exposure and HLA in healthy donors. The PCR contained 60 Vbeta and 13 Jbeta primers. Produced via immunoSEQ multiplex PCR; TCRdb's table is partial and in-frame only. The sample carries some 130,000 clones, more than 70% recorded once. Sequencing was done on a sample of PBMCs. Receptors originate from a man aged 35 to 55 in good health and CMV-seronegative.

CDR3 loop: CASSYAEGMGWQFF. The CDR3, as DNA: TGTGCCAGCAGTTACGCGGAGGGAATGGGGTGGCAGTTCTTC. V and J are TRBV6-5 and TRBJ2-1; possible D gene TRBD2, 6 bases. The CDR3 runs to 14 residues. V was trimmed by 2 bases and J by 12 bases, leaving 17 bases between them. CDR1 and CDR2 from the germline V gene are MNHEY and SVGAGI.

This rearrangement joins TRBV2 to TRBJ1-4; no definite D call. The CDR3 is 14 residues long. Trimming pared 3 bases from V and 8 bases from J, leaving 13 bases between. Germline V lookup: CDR1 SNHLY, CDR2 FYNNEI. CDR3 nucleotides: TGTGCCAGCAGTGAGGGCCAGATCGTGGAAAAACTGTTTTTT. This codes for CASSEGQIVEKLFF. Full variable domain (outside the CDR3, taken from reference TRBV2 and TRBJ1-4): EPEVTQTPSHQVTQMGQEVILRCVPISNHLYFYWYRQILGQKVEFLVSFYNNEISEKSEIFDDQFSVERPDGSNFTLKIRSTKLEDSAMYFCASSEGQIVEKLFFGSGTQLSVL.

The chain recombines TRBV28 with TRBJ1-1, with TRBD1 matching over 11 bases. In germline, CDR1 is MDHEN, CDR2 SYDVKM. The CDR3 covers 13 residues. Trimming removed 5 bases from V and 12 bases from J; junction bases left unmatched: 8. This chain's CDR3 is CASSPGQGGRTFF. The CDR3 coding sequence is TGTGCCAGCAGTCCGGGACAGGGGGGTAGAACTTTCTTT.

The chain joins TRBV5-6 to TRBJ2-5; TRBD2 matches at 7 bases. The trim removed 0 bases at V and 0 bases at J, leaving 5 bases unmatched. The CDR3 extends over 16 amino acids. Germline values: CDR1 SGHDT, CDR2 YYEEEE. The CDR3, as DNA: TGTGCCAGCAGCTTGGCTAGCGGAAGATACCAAGAGACCCAGTACTTC. This gives the protein CASSLASGRYQETQYF.

J is TRBJ1-5 and V is TRBV11-2; D gene uncertain. Trimming removed 1 base from V and 4 bases from J, with 5 bases in between. The length of the CDR3 is 13 residues. Germline CDR1 reads SGHAT; CDR2 reads FQNNGV. CDR3 protein: CASSLAENQPQHF. As DNA, the CDR3 is TGTGCCAGCAGCTTAGCCGAGAATCAGCCCCAGCATTTT.

The chain recombines TRBV30 with TRBJ1-6; D might be TRBD1 (5 bases). The V gene's germline CDR1 is GTSNPN and CDR2 SVGIG (reference sequence). V lost 2 bases and J lost 8, with 13 bases in between. This CDR3 contains 14 residues. CDR3 residues: CAWSRVIGDSPLHF. CDR3 coding DNA: TGTGCCTGGAGTAGGGTGATAGGGGATTCACCCCTCCACTTT. Full variable domain (missing parts from reference TRBV30 and TRBJ1-6): SQTIHQWPATLVQPVGSPLSLECTVEGTSNPNLYWYRQAAGRGLQLLFYSVGIGQISSEVPQNLSASRPQDRQFILSSKKLLLSDSGFYLCAWSRVIGDSPLHFGNGTRLTVT.

The chain has TRBV11-3 and TRBJ2-5, with TRBD2 matching 9 bases. The CDR3 extends over 15 amino acids. V shed 2 bases and J 1 base; nucleotides not matched to a gene: 2. Germline-derived CDR1 and CDR2 are SGHNT and YENEEA. In DNA, the CDR3 is TGTGCCAGCAGCTTACTAGCGGGGCGCCAAGAGACCCAGTACTTC. Translation: CASSLLAGRQETQYF.

This chain connects TRBV18 to TRBJ2-5; tentatively, D is TRBD2 (6 bases). Germline CDR1 and CDR2: KGHSH and LQKENI. V shed 2 bases and J shed 5 bases, with 6 bases lying between them. The CDR3 runs 12 residues. CDR3 in amino acids: CASSPGRETQYF. Here the CDR3 DNA reads TGTGCCAGCTCACCAGGGAGGGAGACCCAGTACTTC.

The gene calls are TRBV2 and TRBJ2-2; 10 bases are shared with TRBD2. Germline values: CDR1 SNHLY, CDR2 FYNNEI. With 6 bases clipped from V and 6 bases from J, the junction kept 7 bases outside the gene matches. The CDR3 is made up of 15 amino acids. In DNA, the CDR3 is TGTGCCAGCAGACTACTGAGCGGGAGGGCCGGGGAGCTGTTTTTT. Its translation is CASRLLSGRAGELFF.

The chain combines TRBV5-1 with TRBJ1-2, with TRBD1 matching 8 bases. CDR1 SGHRS and CDR2 YFSETQ come from the germline V gene. The ends lost 1 base at V and 2 bases at J; junction bases unmatched: 7. The CDR3 runs to 16 residues. In DNA, the CDR3 is TGCGCCAGCAGCTTGATCGCAGGGGGCGCCAACTATGGCTACACCTTC. Its protein product is CASSLIAGGANYGYTF.

This chain uses TRBV27 with TRBJ2-7, with D perhaps TRBD1 (5 bases). V was shortened by 3 bases and J by 3 bases, with 12 bases between the two germline ends. Germline V gene lookup returns CDR1 MNHEY and CDR2 SMNVEV (reference sequence). This CDR3 is built from 14 residues. The DNA of the CDR3 is TGTGCCAGCAGTTTCCTGGACAATGTCTACGAGCAGTACTTC. It encodes CASSFLDNVYEQYF.

This clone was seen only once. The chain combines TRBV4-1 with TRBJ2-3; 8 positions agree with TRBD2. The CDR3 runs 16 residues. Germline lookup yields CDR1 MGHRA and CDR2 YSYEKL. The J segment lost 1 base and the V segment lost 1 base, leaving 4 bases of the junction unmatched. CDR3 sequence reads: CASSQVQLAGTDTQYF. In DNA form, the CDR3 reads TGCGCCAGCAGCCAAGTTCAACTAGCGGGCACAGATACGCAGTATTTT.

V and J are TRBV12-5 and TRBJ2-1; 8 nucleotides line up with TRBD1. V dropped 1 base and J dropped 2; count of bases not matched to a gene: 1. The CDR3 length is 15 residues. Germline CDR1 is LGHNT and CDR2 is FRNRAP. The chain's CDR3 is CASGLGQGTYNEQFF. CDR3 nucleotide sequence: TGTGCTAGTGGTTTGGGACAGGGGACCTACAATGAGCAGTTCTTC. Together with reference TRBV12-5 and TRBJ2-1, the CDR3 gives the full variable domain: DARVTQTPRHKVTEMGQEVTMRCQPILGHNTVFWYRQTMMQGLELLAYFRNRAPLDDSGMPKDRFSAEMPDATLATLKIQPSEPRDSAVYFCASGLGQGTYNEQFFGPGTRLTVL.

Only a few counts were recorded for this clone. This chain links TRBV4-3 with TRBJ1-6; D is uncertain. Germline V gene data show CDR1 as LGHNA and CDR2 as YSLEER. V was shortened by 2 bases and J by 2 bases, with 10 bases between the two germline ends. The CDR3 extends over 16 amino acids. The CDR3 reads CASSQREAPYNSPLHF. Written as DNA, the CDR3 is TGCGCCAGCAGCCAAAGAGAGGCTCCCTATAATTCACCCCTCCACTTT.

This chain joins TRBV11-2 and TRBJ1-1, with TRBD1 matching over 7 bases. Per the germline V gene, CDR1 is SGHAT and CDR2 is FQNNGV. The CDR3 loop spans 15 amino acids. The J segment lost 0 bases and the V segment lost 1 base, leaving 2 bases of the junction unmatched. The CDR3 protein is CASSLAGGMNTEAFF. DNA for the CDR3: TGTGCCAGCAGCTTAGCAGGGGGAATGAACACTGAAGCTTTCTTT.

The CDR3 here is CASVLETGGYNEQFF. The CDR3 DNA is TGTGCCAGCGTACTTGAGACAGGGGGCTACAATGAGCAGTTCTTC. The chain carries TRBV6-1 and TRBJ2-1, with 9 bases that match TRBD1. J gave up 3 bases and V 8 bases, and 8 bases lay outside the gene matches. CDR1 and CDR2 (germline): MNHNS, SASEGT. This CDR3 has 15 amino acids.

The chain recombines TRBV13 with TRBJ1-1; D unresolved. Germline CDR1 and CDR2: PRHDT and FYEKMQ (reference sequence). This CDR3 contains 15 residues. Trimming cost V 1 base and J 1 base, with 10 bases left between them. The CDR3 coding sequence is TGTGCCAGCAGCTTAGACAGCCCTAAGAACACTGAAGCTTTCTTT. Translated, it gives CASSLDSPKNTEAFF.

The chain combines TRBV28 with TRBJ2-6, with D possibly TRBD2 on 5 matching bases. V was clipped by 4 bases and J by 1 base, with 11 bases between them. The length of the CDR3 is 16 residues. Germline loops: CDR1 MDHEN, CDR2 SYDVKM. CDR3 protein: CASSSEGRSGANVLTF. The CDR3 DNA reads TGTGCCAGCAGTTCAGAGGGTCGGTCTGGGGCCAACGTCCTGACTTTC.

The chain carries TRBV10-2 and TRBJ2-7; 7 bases fit TRBD2. Germline V gene data show CDR1 as WSHSY and CDR2 as SAAADI. Trimming took 8 bases from V and 6 from J; bases not matched to a gene: 10. The CDR3 runs 13 residues. CDR3 DNA: TGCGCCAGCGGGGGAGGGTACGATGGCGAGCAGTACTTC. Amino acids: CASGGGYDGEQYF.

V and J are TRBV7-9 and TRBJ1-2, with 9 bases that match TRBD1. The CDR3 is made up of 14 amino acids. Germline trimming cut 4 bases from V and 8 bases from J; bases unmatched to any gene: 8. Germline V CDR1 and CDR2: SEHNR, FQNEAQ (reference sequence). CDR3 region: CASSSLTGGGGYTF. The CDR3 DNA sequence: TGTGCCAGCAGCTCCCTGACAGGGGGAGGCGGCTACACCTTC.

This chain joins TRBV11-2 and TRBJ1-2; 7 bases are shared with TRBD1. After removal of 5 bases from V and 7 bases from J, the junction contained 16 bases not matched to a gene. CDR3 length equals 16 residues. Germline CDR1 and CDR2: SGHAT and FQNNGV. DNA of the CDR3: TGTGCCAGCAGCCTCACGAAGACAGGGATTGGTATTGGCTACACCTTC. The encoded protein is CASSLTKTGIGIGYTF.

The rearrangement joins TRBV6-4 to TRBJ2-5, with a tentative D call TRBD2 (5 bases). This CDR3 has 13 residues. In germline, CDR1 is MRHNA, CDR2 SNTAGT. V lost 4 bases and J lost 4, with 10 bases in between. In nucleotides, the CDR3 is TGTGCCAGCAGTGTGGAGGTGGCAGAGACCCAGTACTTC. Protein sequence: CASSVEVAETQYF.

This clone occurred a few times. The chain carries TRBV19 and TRBJ1-2, with D unclear. V gave up 6 bases and J gave up 7 bases, with 18 bases separating them. CDR1 is LNHDA, CDR2 SQIVND, per germline (reference sequence). This CDR3 has 14 amino acids. This chain's CDR3 is CASSPQAQSPGYTF. The CDR3 region has the DNA TGTGCCAGTAGCCCCCAGGCGCAGAGCCCTGGCTACACCTTC.

The chain combines TRBV7-6 with TRBJ2-7, with a possible D match to TRBD1 (6 bases). The CDR3 totals 16 residues. Germline CDR1 reads SGHVS; CDR2 reads FNYEAQ. Trimming cost V 2 bases and J 1 base, with 15 bases left between them. CDR3 bases: TGTGCCAGCAGCTTAATGAGGGACACGCTTTCCTACGAGCAGTACTTC. The encoded protein is CASSLMRDTLSYEQYF.

This rearrangement joins TRBV5-1 to TRBJ2-7; TRBD1 is a possible D gene (6 bases). The V end lost 7 bases, the J end lost 5 bases, and 16 bases lay between the germline ends. The germline V gene has CDR1 SGHRS and CDR2 YFSETQ. The CDR3 sequence is 13 residues long. The CDR3 is CASGSPDRNEQYF. CDR3 nucleotide sequence: TGCGCCAGCGGATCTCCTGACAGGAACGAGCAGTACTTC.

The CDR3, as DNA: TGTGCCAGCAGCGTGTCTAGCGGGGCCGACAATGAGCAGTTCTTC. Its protein product is CASSVSSGADNEQFF. J is TRBJ2-1 and V is TRBV9; TRBD2 agrees at 9 bases. Per the germline V gene, CDR1 is SGDLS and CDR2 is YYNGEE. The CDR3 consists of 15 residues. V lost 2 bases to trimming and J lost 5 bases; unmatched junction nucleotides: 5.

V is TRBV6-1 and J is TRBJ2-3; 7 nucleotides align to TRBD2. The CDR3 sequence is 17 residues long. V dropped 1 base and J dropped 3; count of bases not matched to a gene: 10. From germline, CDR1 is MNHNS and CDR2 SASEGT. Written as DNA, the CDR3 is TGTGCCAGCAGTGAAGGAAGGGAGGCGGGGGTAACAGATACGCAGTATTTT. Its translation: CASSEGREAGVTDTQYF.

This clone showed up just once. The CDR3 is CASSTRTGLPNEQFF. CDR3 nucleotide sequence: TGTGCCAGCAGTACGAGGACGGGGTTGCCCAATGAGCAGTTCTTC. J is TRBJ2-1 and V is TRBV9; possibly TRBD2 for D (5 bases). The CDR3 consists of 15 residues. CDR1 is SGDLS, CDR2 YYNGEE, per germline. V shed 5 bases and J shed 6 bases, with 18 bases lying between them. Variable domain in full (rest from reference TRBV9 and TRBJ2-1): DSGVTQTPKHLITATGQRVTLRCSPRSGDLSVYWYQQSLDQGLQFLIQYYNGEERAKGNILERFSAQQFPDLHSELNLSSLELGDSALYFCASSTRTGLPNEQFFGPGTRLTVL.